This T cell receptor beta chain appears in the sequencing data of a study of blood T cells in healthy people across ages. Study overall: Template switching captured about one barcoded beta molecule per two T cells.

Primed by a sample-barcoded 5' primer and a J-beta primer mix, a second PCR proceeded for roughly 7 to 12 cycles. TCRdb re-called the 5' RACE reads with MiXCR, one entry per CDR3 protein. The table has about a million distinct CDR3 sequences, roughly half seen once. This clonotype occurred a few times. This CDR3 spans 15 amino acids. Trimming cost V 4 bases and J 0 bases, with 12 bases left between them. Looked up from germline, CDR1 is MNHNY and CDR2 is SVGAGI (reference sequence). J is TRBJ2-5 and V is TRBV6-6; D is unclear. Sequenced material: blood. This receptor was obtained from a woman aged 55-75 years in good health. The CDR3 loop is CASSSLPTNQETQYF. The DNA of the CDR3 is TGTGCCAGCAGTTCACTACCAACTAACCAAGAGACCCAGTACTTC.